The rows below give T cell receptor beta chains drawn from one sample of a study of CD8 T cells in Susac syndrome. One entry per CDR3 protein results from TCRdb running MiXCR on the immunoSEQ multiplex PCR reads. The table has under 95,000 distinct CDR3 sequences, around 93% seen once. Material for sequencing was CD8+ T cells from PBMCs. The receptors shown here come from a human donor with Susac syndrome. CDR3s include the opening cysteine and the closing phenylalanine or tryptophan. The D gene is left open where the match is weak. The size entry is marked missing in some rows and otherwise reads once, few, many or a size class.

j_gene	d_gene	abundance	v_gene	CDR3nt	CDR3aa
TRBJ1-1	.	.	TRBV27	TGTGCCAGCAGTCAGATGAACACTGAAGCTTTCTTT	CASSQMNTEAFF
TRBJ1-1	TRBD1	.	TRBV12-3/TRBV12-4	TGTGCCAGCAGTGCCGGGACAGGGTACACTGAAGCTTTCTTT	CASSAGTGYTEAFF
TRBJ2-5	TRBD2	.	TRBV9	TGTGCCAGCAGCGCGGGACTAGCGGGATCGCGAGAGACCCAGTACTTC	CASSAGLAGSRETQYF
TRBJ2-1	TRBD2	once	TRBV9	TGTGCCAGCAGCGTAGGTTTAGCGGGGCTCGTGGATGAGCAGTTCTTC	CASSVGLAGLVDEQFF
TRBJ2-7	.	few	TRBV12-3/TRBV12-4	TGTGCCAGCAGTTTTGGGTCCTACGAGCAGTACTTC	CASSFGSYEQYF
TRBJ2-3	.	.	TRBV11-2	TGTGCCAGCAGCTTAGCTCCAGGGCCCACAGATACGCAGTATTTT	CASSLAPGPTDTQYF
TRBJ1-2	.	.	TRBV12-3/TRBV12-4	TGTGCCAGCAGTTTGTCGAGGGTCTACACCTTC	CASSLSRVYTF
TRBJ2-1	.	.	TRBV30	TGTGCCTGGAGTATCTACGCGTACAATGAGCAGTTCTTC	CAWSIYAYNEQFF
TRBJ1-2	.	.	TRBV29-1	TGCAGCGTTGAGGACACGATTAACTATGGCTACACCTTC	CSVEDTINYGYTF
TRBJ2-1	.	.	TRBV20-1	TGCAGTGCCAGACCCCTTACCTCCCCCTACAATGAGCAGTTCTTC	CSARPLTSPYNEQFF
TRBJ1-4	.	.	TRBV5-4	TGTGCCAGCAGCTTGGAGACGAATGAAAAACTGTTTTTT	CASSLETNEKLFF
TRBJ1-1	.	.	TRBV4-3	TGCGCCAGCAGCCTCCAAACGAACACTGAAGCTTTCTTT	CASSLQTNTEAFF
TRBJ2-7	TRBD1	.	TRBV6-5	TGTGCCAGCAGTGGGACAGGGGGGTCCTACGAGCAGTACTTC	CASSGTGGSYEQYF
TRBJ2-3	TRBD1	.	TRBV12-3/TRBV12-4	TGTGCCAGCAACCCAGGGGGTAATACGCAGTATTTT	CASNPGGNTQYF
TRBJ2-6	TRBD2	.	TRBV12-3/TRBV12-4	TGTGCCAGCAGTCCCCCGGGACTAGCGGGAGCTGGGGCCAACGTCCTGACTTTC	CASSPPGLAGAGANVLTF
TRBJ1-1	.	.	TRBV12-3/TRBV12-4	TGTGCCAGCAGTTTGGTCGGAGGGGGTTCCTGGGGCACTGAAGCTTTCTTT	CASSLVGGGSWGTEAFF
TRBJ2-7	.	.	TRBV4-3	TGCGCCAGCAGCCAAGATTTTCGTTTGGCGGGCGAGCAGTACTTC	CASSQDFRLAGEQYF
TRBJ2-3	.	.	TRBV20-1	TGCAGTGCGAGGTACACAGATACGCAGTATTTT	CSARYTDTQYF
TRBJ2-2	.	.	TRBV12-3/TRBV12-4	TGTGCCAGCAGTCCCGGTATGGGGTCTCCAGGGGAGCTGTTTTTT	CASSPGMGSPGELFF
TRBJ1-2	.	.	TRBV15	TGTGCCACCAGCTCAACAGGGCGGAACGGCTACACCTTC	CATSSTGRNGYTF
TRBJ2-7	.	.	TRBV20-1	TGCAGTGCTAGTCCAGGCGACCCCTACGAGCAGTACTTC	CSASPGDPYEQYF
TRBJ1-5	TRBD1	.	TRBV13	TGTGCCAGCAGCTTATGGGGACAGGGCAATCAGCCCCAGCATTTT	CASSLWGQGNQPQHF
TRBJ2-3	.	.	TRBV5-4	TGTGCCAGCAGCTTGGTGGGTGACAGAACAGATACGCAGTATTTT	CASSLVGDRTDTQYF
TRBJ2-7	.	.	TRBV7-6	TGTGCCAGCAGCTTAGGGGGGAGTACCGCCGAGCAGTACTTC	CASSLGGSTAEQYF
TRBJ2-1	.	.	TRBV27	TGTGCCAGCAGTTCCCCGGGGGGACACCCATACAATGAGCAGTTCTTC	CASSSPGGHPYNEQFF
TRBJ2-1	TRBD2	.	TRBV20-1	TGCAGTGCTAGAGCTACTAGCGGGAACTACAATGAGCAGTTCTTC	CSARATSGNYNEQFF
TRBJ2-2	.	.	TRBV24-1	TGTGCCACCAGTGACTCCTTTCCGTACACCGGGGAGCTGTTTTTT	CATSDSFPYTGELFF
TRBJ2-1	.	.	TRBV7-9	TGTGCCAGCGTAAACTCGTGGGGTGAGCAGTTCTTC	CASVNSWGEQFF
TRBJ1-5	.	.	TRBV6-5	TGTGCCAGCAGCCCCCGGGACGGTAGCAATCAGCCCCAGCATTTT	CASSPRDGSNQPQHF
TRBJ2-5	.	.	TRBV18	TGTGCCAGCTCACCACTAGGGGAAGAGACCCAGTACTTC	CASSPLGEETQYF
TRBJ1-2	.	once	TRBV3-1	TGTGCCAGCAGCCAAGAGTTGACAGGAAACTATGGCTACACCTTC	CASSQELTGNYGYTF
TRBJ2-1	.	.	TRBV27	TGTGCCAGCAGCTTAGAGGGGCAATACAATGAGCAGTTCTTC	CASSLEGQYNEQFF
TRBJ2-1	.	once	TRBV7-9	TGTGCCAGCCAGGACAGTTCGTCCTACAATGAGCAGTTCTTC	CASQDSSSYNEQFF
TRBJ1-2	.	.	TRBV5-1	TGCGCCAGCAGCTTGGACAGGGCTAACTATGGCTACACCTTC	CASSLDRANYGYTF
TRBJ2-7	TRBD2	.	TRBV11-2	TGTGCCAGCAGCTTTACTAGCGGGGGGAGCTCCTACGAGCAGTACTTC	CASSFTSGGSSYEQYF
TRBJ2-3	.	.	TRBV27	TGTGCCAGCAGTTTCTCCGGCGGCACAGATACGCAGTATTTT	CASSFSGGTDTQYF
TRBJ2-3	.	.	TRBV7-6	TGTGCCAGCAGCTCTCGATCGGGACTTTACACAGATACGCAGTATTTT	CASSSRSGLYTDTQYF
TRBJ2-7	.	.	TRBV29-1	TGCAGCGCCGACGGAGGGGACAACTACGAGCAGTACTTC	CSADGGDNYEQYF
TRBJ2-1	TRBD2	.	TRBV20-1	TGCAGTGCTAGGGGGACTAGCGGGAGGGCTAACTCCTACAATGAGCAGTTCTTC	CSARGTSGRANSYNEQFF
TRBJ2-1	.	.	TRBV29-1	TGCAGCGCCCGGGACAACCCGGGATTCAATGAGCAGTTCTTC	CSARDNPGFNEQFF
TRBJ2-4	TRBD2	.	TRBV28	TGTGCCAGCAGTGCGAGTTTGCGGGGGGACATTCAGTACTTC	CASSASLRGDIQYF
TRBJ2-1	.	.	TRBV27	TGTGCCAGCAGTTTGACTATAGGGGGGGGCGGCAATGAGCAGTTCTTC	CASSLTIGGGGNEQFF
TRBJ2-6	.	.	TRBV7-8	TGTGCCAGCAGCTTAGCCCTTAAGGAGGGCGCGGTGGGGGCCAACGTCCTGACTTTC	CASSLALKEGAVGANVLTF
TRBJ2-6	.	.	TRBV12-3/TRBV12-4	TGTGCCAGCAGTGCCCCTTCTAAAACTGGGGCCAACGTCCTGACTTTC	CASSAPSKTGANVLTF
TRBJ2-1	.	.	TRBV6-5	TGTGCCAGCAGTTACGGCGGGACCCCCTACAATGAGCAGTTCTTC	CASSYGGTPYNEQFF
TRBJ1-1	.	.	TRBV6-5	TGTGCCAGCAGTTTGAACCAGGGTGAAGCTTTCTTT	CASSLNQGEAFF
TRBJ1-2	TRBD1	.	TRBV29-1	TGCAGCGTGCTGGGACAGCCCCACGACTTCTATGGCTACACCTTC	CSVLGQPHDFYGYTF
TRBJ1-2	TRBD1	.	TRBV20-1	TGCAGTGCTAGAGCGACAGGGAACTATGGCTACACCTTC	CSARATGNYGYTF
TRBJ2-3	.	.	TRBV6-1	TGTGCCAGCAGTCGGGACGGGGCCCCAGATACGCAGTATTTT	CASSRDGAPDTQYF
TRBJ2-6	.	.	TRBV2	TGTGCCAGCATTGGGGCGTCTGGGGCCAACGTCCTGACTTTC	CASIGASGANVLTF
TRBJ2-1	.	.	TRBV5-6	TGTGCCAGCAGCCGACAGAACAATGAGCAGTTCTTC	CASSRQNNEQFF
TRBJ2-1	TRBD2	.	TRBV3-1	TGTGCCAGCAGCCAAGGCTCTAGCGGGTACTACAATGAGCAGTTCTTC	CASSQGSSGYYNEQFF
TRBJ2-7	TRBD2	.	TRBV11-1	TGTGCCAGCAGCTCCGGGACTAGCGGGAATTACGAGCAGTACTTC	CASSSGTSGNYEQYF